The 19 T cell receptor beta chains below all came from one sample that was sequenced in a study of cytomegalovirus exposure and HLA in healthy donors. Measured with immunoSEQ multiplex PCR; TCRdb has only the in-frame clones, and not every one. The sample shows fewer than 90,000 clones, approximately 88% of them seen only once. The source material was PBMCs. The receptors were sampled from a woman aged 18-29 years in good health and CMV-seropositive.

The V call is TRBV10-2, the J call TRBJ1-1; D is uncertain. The CDR3 runs 14 residues. V was trimmed by 0 bases and J by 8 bases, leaving 13 bases between them. Germline V gives CDR1 WSHSY, CDR2 SAAADI. CDR3 nucleotide sequence: TGCGCCAGCAGTGAGTCGGGAGGGAGGTCCGAAGCTTTCTTT. Translating gives CASSESGGRSEAFF.

Written as DNA, the CDR3 is TGTGCCAGCAGCCCGCTTCAGGGGGGCACGAACACCGGGGAGCTGTTTTTT. Amino acids: CASSPLQGGTNTGELFF. This sequence joins TRBV14 and TRBJ2-2, with a possible D match to TRBD1 (7 bases). The CDR3 sequence is 17 residues long. The ends were cut back, 4 bases at V and 0 bases at J, with 15 bases in the middle. Germline CDR1 and CDR2: SGHDN and FVKESK.

CDR3 protein: CASSDWGQGIYEQYF. CDR3 nucleotide sequence: TGTGCCAGTAGTGACTGGGGACAGGGAATCTACGAGCAGTACTTC. The chain has TRBV19 and TRBJ2-7, with 9 positions matching TRBD1. Germline V gene lookup returns CDR1 LNHDA and CDR2 SQIVND (reference sequence). The CDR3 totals 15 residues. Germline trimming cut 5 bases from V and 3 bases from J; bases unmatched to any gene: 8.

V usage is TRBV27 and J usage is TRBJ2-3; 7 nucleotides agree with TRBD1. Trimming cost V 6 bases and J 3 bases; bases outside gene matches: 6. CDR1 MNHEY and CDR2 SMNVEV come from the germline V gene (reference sequence). CDR3 size: 14 residues. The CDR3 nucleotides read TGTGCCAGCAGAGAGGGGGCAGCGACAGATACGCAGTATTTT. Amino acid sequence: CASREGAATDTQYF.

The J gene is TRBJ1-1, the V gene TRBV28, with 10 bases lining up with TRBD1. With 3 bases clipped from V and 10 bases from J, the junction kept 11 bases outside the gene matches. CDR1 and CDR2 from the germline V gene are MDHEN and SYDVKM. This CDR3 has 15 amino acids. The CDR3 protein is CASSLETGGLGRAFF. CDR3 bases: TGTGCCAGCAGTTTGGAGACAGGGGGCCTTGGTAGAGCTTTCTTT.

This clone has only one observation. The chain couples TRBV9 to TRBJ2-7; D uncertain. Germline CDR1 is SGDLS and CDR2 is YYNGEE. The CDR3 extends over 12 amino acids. V gave up 4 bases and J gave up 6 bases, with 11 bases separating them. CDR3 sequence reads: CASSPNRGEQYF. In DNA, the CDR3 is TGTGCCAGCAGCCCAAATCGAGGCGAGCAGTACTTC.

The chain links TRBV7-2 to TRBJ1-2; a possible D gene is TRBD1 (6 bases). Germline lookup yields CDR1 SGHTA and CDR2 FQGNSA. V was pared by 8 bases and J by 4 bases, with 26 bases between. The CDR3 runs 17 residues. Here the CDR3 reads CASSRLMGGGEGYGYTF. The CDR3 DNA follows: TGTGCCAGCTCTAGACTTATGGGCGGGGGCGAGGGCTATGGCTACACCTTC.

The chain is built from TRBV19 and TRBJ2-7; 7 bases match TRBD1. J was trimmed by 4 bases and V by 4 bases; bases with no gene match: 10. Germline-derived CDR1 and CDR2 are LNHDA and SQIVND (reference sequence). The CDR3 has 15 residues. This chain's CDR3 is CASSKAGQDGYEQYF. CDR3 in DNA: TGTGCCAGTAGTAAGGCTGGACAGGATGGGTACGAGCAGTACTTC.

This chain connects TRBV5-4 to TRBJ2-4, with 7 bases identical to TRBD2. The J segment lost 6 bases and the V segment lost 1 base, leaving 1 base of the junction unmatched. From germline, CDR1 is SGHNT and CDR2 YYREEE (reference sequence). The CDR3 covers 13 residues. In DNA form, the CDR3 reads TGTGCCAGCAGCTTGAGGGAGGGAAACATTCAGTACTTC. It is translated as CASSLREGNIQYF.

This chain connects TRBV6-5 to TRBJ2-7; 9 bases align to TRBD1. The CDR3 sequence is 14 residues long. Per germline, CDR1 MNHEY and CDR2 SVGAGI. V shed 5 bases and J 2 bases; nucleotides not matched to a gene: 4. Here the CDR3 DNA reads TGTGCCAGCAGTCTCGGGACAGGGACCTACGAGCAGTACTTC. This codes for CASSLGTGTYEQYF.

The chain couples TRBV28 to TRBJ1-4; no definite D call. Germline loops: CDR1 MDHEN, CDR2 SYDVKM. Trimming left V 7 bases short and J 8 bases short, with 11 bases between. The CDR3 is 12 amino acids. This CDR3 is CASTLGEEKLFF. The CDR3 DNA reads as TGTGCCAGCACCTTGGGAGAGGAAAAACTGTTTTTT.

V usage is TRBV7-2 and J usage is TRBJ2-1; unclear D gene. Germline V gene data show CDR1 as SGHTA and CDR2 as FQGNSA. The CDR3 loop spans 14 amino acids. V lost 1 base, J lost 7 bases, and 11 bases lay in between. CDR3 coding DNA: TGTGCCAGCAGCTTAGGAGGCACCCTGAATGAGCAGTTCTTC. It codes for CASSLGGTLNEQFF.

The V call is TRBV10-2, the J call TRBJ1-4; D may be TRBD1 (5 bases). The ends were cut back, 0 bases at V and 8 bases at J, with 10 bases in the middle. The length of the CDR3 is 14 residues. Per the germline V gene, CDR1 is WSHSY and CDR2 is SAAADI. The CDR3 protein is CASSESPTGEKLFF. CDR3 sequence (DNA): TGCGCCAGCAGTGAGTCTCCAACAGGCGAAAAACTGTTTTTT.

V and J are TRBV11-2 and TRBJ1-4; D remains unclear. V was pared by 3 bases and J by 0 bases, with 11 bases between. There are 16 residues in the CDR3. The germline V gene has CDR1 SGHAT and CDR2 FQNNGV. CDR3 in amino acids: CASSLGRRATNEKLFF. The DNA for the CDR3 is TGTGCCAGCAGCTTGGGCCGTCGTGCAACTAATGAAAAACTGTTTTTT.

The genes are TRBV25-1 and TRBJ1-2; 9 bases are shared with TRBD1. The V gene's germline CDR1 is MGHDK and CDR2 SYGVNS. CDR3 length: 16 amino acids. The V gene end was trimmed by 4 bases and the J gene end by 8 bases; junction bases not matched to a gene: 14. CDR3 coding DNA: TGTGCCAGCAGTGGCCCTACAATAGACAGGGGGGGCGGCTACACCTTC. Its protein product is CASSGPTIDRGGGYTF.

The V gene is TRBV19, the J gene TRBJ2-5, with D tentatively TRBD1 (6 bases). CDR1 LNHDA and CDR2 SQIVND come from the germline V gene (reference sequence). This CDR3 contains 14 residues. V shed 4 bases and J shed 7 bases, with 16 bases lying between them. The CDR3 loop is CASSTQELRGTQYF. The CDR3, as DNA: TGTGCCAGTAGTACCCAGGAACTCAGGGGGACCCAGTACTTC.

The V call is TRBV10-1, the J call TRBJ1-2; 9 nucleotides line up with TRBD1. Germline CDR1 WNHNN, CDR2 SYGVQD (reference sequence). This CDR3 has 13 amino acids. With V trimmed by 6 bases and J by 6 bases, 5 bases remained unmatched. CDR3 sequence (DNA): TGCGCCAGCAGCGCCGGGACAGGGAATGGCTACACCTTC. Its protein product is CASSAGTGNGYTF.

The rearrangement joins TRBV5-1 to TRBJ2-3; 7 bases map to TRBD2. Losses at the gene ends were 7 bases for V and 6 bases for J; bases not matched to a gene: 17. The CDR3 has 16 residues. Germline V gene sequence: CDR1 SGHRS, CDR2 YFSETQ. The CDR3 nucleotides are TGCGCCAGCGCCGCGTGGGGGACTACTAATTCGGATACGCAGTATTTT. Encoded protein: CASAAWGTTNSDTQYF.

This chain links TRBV5-1 with TRBJ2-5; 7 bases align to TRBD1. This CDR3 is 14 amino acids long. Germline CDR1 SGHRS, CDR2 YFSETQ. J was trimmed by 0 bases and V by 4 bases; bases with no gene match: 3. CDR3 nucleotides: TGCGCCAGCAGCATTGGACAGGACCAAGAGACCCAGTACTTC. The encoded protein is CASSIGQDQETQYF. The complete variable domain, with remaining parts taken from reference TRBV5-1 and TRBJ2-5, reads KAGVTQTPRYLIKTRGQQVTLSCSPISGHRSVSWYQQTPGQGLQFLFEYFSETQRNKGNFPGRFSGRQFSNSRSEMNVSTLELGDSALYLCASSIGQDQETQYFGPGTRLLVL.